The 31 T cell receptor beta chains below all came from one sample that was sequenced in a study of blood T cell repertoires in COVID-19. This table comes from immunoSEQ multiplex PCR, and its TCRdb copy is limited to in-frame clones, with some not included. Of about 180,000 clones listed, approximately 87% are singletons. The sample was peripheral blood. The receptors were sampled from a person aged 65 to 85 with COVID-19, enrolled during active disease.

CDR3 loop: CASSGNAGSNNEQFF. CDR3 in DNA: TGTGCCAGTTCCGGAAATGCCGGGAGCAACAATGAGCAGTTCTTC. The V call is TRBV19, the J call TRBJ2-1, with TRBD2 as a possible D gene (6 bases). The germline gives CDR1 LNHDA, CDR2 SQIVND (reference sequence). The V gene lost 8 bases and the J gene lost 5 bases, with 19 bases spanning the gap. The CDR3 runs 15 residues.

The sample holds one count of this clone. The chain uses TRBV11-3 and TRBJ2-7; D unresolved. This CDR3 has 15 amino acids. CDR1 SGHNT and CDR2 YENEEA come from the germline V gene. V was clipped by 6 bases and J by 12 bases, with 27 bases between them. The CDR3 region has the DNA TGTGCCAGCAGTTATGCCTGTACGAATTTTATTTTCGGGTACTTC. Amino acid sequence: CASSYACTNFIFGYF.

The table lists this clone with a count of one. V usage is TRBV28 and J usage is TRBJ2-3; 10 bases agree with TRBD2. V was clipped by 6 bases and J by 0 bases; unmatched bases: 6. The CDR3 loop spans 16 amino acids. Germline CDR1 MDHEN, CDR2 SYDVKM. The CDR3 coding sequence is TGTGCCAGCAGCACTCTAGCGGGGGTTAGCACAGATACGCAGTATTTT. It codes for CASSTLAGVSTDTQYF.

The V gene is TRBV7-9, the J gene TRBJ1-4; D is ambiguous. The CDR3 is 14 amino acids. With 4 bases removed from V and 0 bases from J, the gap between germline ends came to 6 bases. The germline gives CDR1 SEHNR, CDR2 FQNEAQ (reference sequence). CDR3 region: CASSSEATNEKLFF. The CDR3 DNA follows: TGTGCCAGCAGCTCGGAGGCAACTAATGAAAAACTGTTTTTT.

The chain is built from TRBV2 and TRBJ2-7; TRBD2 is a possible D gene (7 bases). The CDR3 runs 13 residues. Trimming pared 8 bases from V and 2 bases from J, leaving 13 bases between. Germline V gives CDR1 SNHLY, CDR2 FYNNEI. The DNA for the CDR3 is TGTGCCAGCGAGGGGGGGGGCACCTACGAGCAGTACTTC. Amino acid sequence: CASEGGGTYEQYF.

V is TRBV5-1 and J is TRBJ2-5; 11 positions match TRBD2. V lost 3 bases, J lost 2 bases, and 3 bases stayed unmatched. CDR3 length: 15 residues. Looked up from germline, CDR1 is SGHRS and CDR2 is YFSETQ. The CDR3 reads CASSSGTSGQETQYF. The CDR3 nucleotides are TGCGCCAGCAGCTCCGGGACTAGCGGACAAGAGACCCAGTACTTC.

There are a few counts of this clone. This chain uses TRBV9 with TRBJ2-7, with 8 nucleotides matching TRBD2. Trimming cost V 4 bases and J 6 bases; bases outside gene matches: 15. CDR1 SGDLS and CDR2 YYNGEE come from the germline V gene. The CDR3 extends over 16 amino acids. The CDR3 DNA reads as TGTGCCAGCAGCCCAAGCCCCTCCGGGGGGGCCTTCGAGCAGTACTTC. Translation: CASSPSPSGGAFEQYF.

The rearrangement uses TRBV6-5 and TRBJ1-4; the D is unclear. This CDR3 contains 15 residues. The V end was cut by 6 bases, the J end by 4 bases, with 15 bases between. The germline gives CDR1 MNHEY, CDR2 SVGAGI. CDR3 nucleotide sequence: TGTGCCAGCAGATTCGTTTCAGCGATTAATGAAAAACTGTTTTTT. This gives the protein CASRFVSAINEKLFF.

The V call is TRBV28, the J call TRBJ2-7; D may be TRBD1 (8 bases). V gave up 5 bases and J gave up 4 bases, with 18 bases separating them. The length of the CDR3 is 15 residues. From germline, CDR1 is MDHEN and CDR2 SYDVKM. CDR3: CASSGYDRGGYEQYF. The CDR3 nucleotides are TGTGCCAGCAGTGGATACGACAGGGGAGGGTACGAGCAGTACTTC.

J is TRBJ2-7 and V is TRBV6-5, with 11 bases lining up with TRBD1. Germline assignment: CDR1 MNHEY and CDR2 SVGAGI. This CDR3 spans 14 amino acids. After removal of 6 bases from V and 3 bases from J, the junction contained 4 bases not matched to a gene. The CDR3 sequence: CASSLGTGGYEQYF. CDR3 nucleotide sequence: TGTGCCAGCAGCCTCGGGACAGGGGGCTACGAGCAGTACTTC.

On this clone itself: A junction boundary mismatches the germline segment, possibly from a read error. At the DNA level, this CDR3 is encoded by other sequences in the same sample as well. This sequence joins TRBV7-9 and TRBJ2-7; 7 bases match TRBD1. CDR1 and CDR2 from the germline V gene are SEHNR and FQNEAQ (reference sequence). This CDR3 is built from 15 residues. CDR3 in amino acids: CASSPTGMSSYEQYF. The CDR3 coding sequence is TGTGCCAGCAGCCCGACAGGGATGAGCTCCTATGAGCAGTACTTC.

V and J are TRBV28 and TRBJ1-3; no clear D. The CDR3 length is 19 residues. CDR1 and CDR2 from the germline V gene are MDHEN and SYDVKM. Between the trimmed V and J ends, which lost 4 bases and 4 bases, there was a span of 26 bases. CDR3 amino acids: CASSSPRFAGSSSGNTIYF. CDR3 coding DNA: TGTGCCAGCAGTTCCCCACGCTTCGCGGGGTCGTCTTCAGGAAACACCATATATTTT.

This clone was seen just once. This chain links TRBV2 with TRBJ2-2; TRBD1 matches 9 bases. Per the germline V gene, CDR1 is SNHLY and CDR2 is FYNNEI. Germline trimming cut 6 bases from V and 6 bases from J; bases unmatched to any gene: 2. This CDR3 spans 13 amino acids. This CDR3 reads CASRQGAAGELFF. The DNA of the CDR3 is TGTGCCAGCAGACAGGGGGCGGCCGGGGAGCTGTTTTTT.

This chain uses TRBV7-2 with TRBJ1-1, with D unclear. V lost 3 bases and J 1 base, leaving 6 bases between the germline ends. Germline CDR1 is SGHTA and CDR2 is FQGNSA. This CDR3 contains 13 residues. CDR3 nucleotides: TGTGCCAGCAGCTTCAACAGGAACACTGAAGCTTTCTTT. This encodes CASSFNRNTEAFF.

The rearrangement uses TRBV2 and TRBJ1-3; 7 nucleotides align to TRBD1. The trim removed 6 bases at V and 1 base at J, leaving 6 bases unmatched. This CDR3 has 15 residues. From germline, CDR1 is SNHLY and CDR2 FYNNEI. CDR3: CASRRGTVSGNTIYF. The CDR3 DNA reads as TGTGCCAGCAGGAGAGGGACAGTTTCTGGAAACACCATATATTTT.

This clone was seen a handful of times. J is TRBJ1-6 and V is TRBV7-8; TRBD1 agrees at 7 bases. The trim removed 2 bases at V and 7 bases at J, leaving 2 bases unmatched. Germline assignment: CDR1 SGHVS and CDR2 FQNEAQ. This CDR3 has 14 amino acids. For the CDR3, the DNA is TGTGCCAGCAGCTTATCAGGGGGGAATTCACCCCTCCACTTT. Translated, it gives CASSLSGGNSPLHF.

The chain recombines TRBV11-3 with TRBJ2-2, with D uncertain. Trimming took off 0 bases at V and 7 bases at J, with 6 bases between the two ends. The CDR3 totals 13 residues. The germline gives CDR1 SGHNT, CDR2 YENEEA. CDR3 nucleotides: TGTGCCAGCAGCTTAGATTTCAGCGGGGAGCTGTTTTTT. Translation gives CASSLDFSGELFF.

The rearrangement links TRBV6-5 to TRBJ2-7, with 7 bases aligning to TRBD1. V lost 6 bases and J lost 4; bases outside the gene matches: 6. This CDR3 has 13 amino acids. CDR1 MNHEY and CDR2 SVGAGI come from the germline V gene. The CDR3 loop reads CASSRQGKYEQYF. The CDR3 nucleotides are TGTGCCAGCAGCAGACAGGGAAAGTACGAGCAGTACTTC.

This chain uses TRBV7-2 with TRBJ1-5, with 7 bases aligning to TRBD1. The CDR3 runs 13 residues. J lost 13 bases, V lost 4 bases, and 10 bases had no gene match. Germline V lookup: CDR1 SGHTA, CDR2 FQGNSA. The CDR3 sequence: CASSSVVGQAQHF. The CDR3 nucleotides read TGTGCCAGCAGCTCCGTCGTTGGACAGGCGCAGCATTTT.

The chain combines TRBV10-3 with TRBJ1-5; 8 nucleotides match TRBD1. The trim removed 6 bases at V and 3 bases at J, leaving 4 bases unmatched. CDR3 length: 14 residues. Germline V CDR1 and CDR2: ENHRY, SYGVKD. The CDR3, as DNA: TGTGCCATCAGAGACAGGGGTACCAATCAGCCCCAGCATTTT. Protein sequence: CAIRDRGTNQPQHF.

The chain combines TRBV19 with TRBJ1-2, with TRBD1 matching over 8 bases. Trimming cost V 11 bases and J 8 bases; bases outside gene matches: 7. CDR1 is LNHDA, CDR2 SQIVND, per germline (reference sequence). The CDR3 runs 11 residues. The CDR3 region is CAVSTGGGYTF. The CDR3 DNA sequence: TGTGCCGTCTCCACAGGGGGGGGCTACACCTTC. Full variable domain (missing parts from reference TRBV19 and TRBJ1-2): DGGITQSPKYLFRKEGQNVTLSCEQNLNHDAMYWYRQDPGQGLRLIYYSQIVNDFQKGDIAEGYSVSREKKESFPLTVTSAQKNPTAFYLCAVSTGGGYTFGSGTRLTVV.

This clone was picked up a small number of times. The V and J genes are TRBV28 and TRBJ1-4; the match to TRBD1 covers 7 bases. The CDR3 is made up of 15 amino acids. J gave up 8 bases and V 6 bases, and 12 bases lay outside the gene matches. Germline V CDR1 and CDR2: MDHEN, SYDVKM. The CDR3 nucleotides read TGTGCCAGCAGAGACCGACAGGGCCGGCGGGAAAAACTGTTTTTT. It codes for CASRDRQGRREKLFF.

J is TRBJ1-5 and V is TRBV7-3; tentative D call: TRBD1 (5 bases). The CDR3 consists of 16 residues. V shed 1 base and J shed 0 bases, with 10 bases lying between them. Germline V gene lookup returns CDR1 SGHTA and CDR2 FQGTGA. CDR3 region: CASSLRGDPSNQPQHF. CDR3 in DNA: TGTGCCAGCAGCTTAAGGGGGGACCCTAGCAATCAGCCCCAGCATTTT. The full variable domain, completed using reference TRBV7-3 and TRBJ1-5, is GAGVSQTPSNKVTEKGKYVELRCDPISGHTALYWYRQSLGQGPEFLIYFQGTGAADDSGLPNDRFFAVRPEGSVSTLKIQRTERGDSAVYLCASSLRGDPSNQPQHFGDGTRLSIL.

This chain uses TRBV4-3 with TRBJ2-5; 9 positions agree with TRBD2. Per the germline V gene, CDR1 is LGHNA and CDR2 is YSLEER. The CDR3 totals 17 residues. J was trimmed by 1 base and V by 1 base; bases with no gene match: 7. CDR3: CASSQGLGAGGQETQYF. The CDR3 region has the DNA TGCGCCAGCAGCCAAGGTTTAGGAGCGGGAGGCCAAGAGACCCAGTACTTC.

This clone was seen only a few times. As DNA, the CDR3 is TGTGCCAGCAGCTTGGCAGGGGGCGGGCGCGGCTACACCTTC. Encoded protein: CASSLAGGGRGYTF. The rearrangement links TRBV5-5 to TRBJ1-2; 8 positions agree with TRBD1. CDR1 and CDR2 from the germline V gene are SGHKS and YYEKEE (reference sequence). This CDR3 comprises 14 residues. The junction had 6 bases not matched to a gene; V was cut back by 0 bases and J by 8 bases.

This chain uses TRBV3-1 (or the pseudogene TRBV3-2) with TRBJ2-1; D is possibly TRBD1 (5 bases). V gave up 0 bases and J gave up 10 bases, with 16 bases separating them. This CDR3 spans 15 amino acids. The germline CDR1 and CDR2 sequences are LGHDT and YNNKEL (reference sequence). CDR3 in DNA: TGTGCCAGCAGCCAAGATCTCTCTATCAGACAGGAGCAGTTCTTC. It specifies CASSQDLSIRQEQFF.

This clone was recorded a few times. The gene calls are TRBV3-1 (or the pseudogene TRBV3-2) and TRBJ1-6, with D maybe TRBD1 (6 bases). Per germline, CDR1 LGHDT and CDR2 YNNKEL (reference sequence). The CDR3 sequence is 14 residues long. The germline V and J ends were trimmed by 1 base and 9 bases, with 10 bases remaining between them. CDR3 sequence reads: CASSQGQGGSPLHF. The CDR3 DNA reads as TGTGCCAGCAGCCAAGGGCAAGGGGGTTCACCCCTCCACTTT.

A single count supports this clone. The V call is TRBV6-5, the J call TRBJ1-1; D gene uncertain. Trimming stripped 11 bases from V and 1 base from J, with 17 bases between. The CDR3 runs 14 residues. Germline CDR1 and CDR2: MNHEY and SVGAGI. CDR3 in DNA: TGTGCCGTCCGTAAGAGCTCCTCGAACACTGAAGCTTTCTTT. Residues: CAVRKSSSNTEAFF.

J is TRBJ2-5 and V is TRBV14; possible D gene TRBD2, 6 bases. The germline V gene has CDR1 SGHDN and CDR2 FVKESK. Trimming shortened V by 4 bases and J by 5 bases, and 14 bases separated the two germline ends. This CDR3 spans 14 amino acids. For the CDR3, the DNA is TGTGCCAGCAGCCCAGGGACTTTAGTTGAGACCCAGTACTTC. Translated: CASSPGTLVETQYF.

The chain joins TRBV10-3 to TRBJ1-4; TRBD1 matches 7 bases. V was clipped by 2 bases and J by 3 bases; unmatched bases: 9. Germline CDR1 is ENHRY and CDR2 is SYGVKD. CDR3 length: 17 residues. CDR3 in DNA: TGTGCCATCAGTGAGACCTCCGGCAGGGGGGCTAATGAAAAACTGTTTTTT. Translation gives CAISETSGRGANEKLFF.

The chain joins TRBV3-1 (or the pseudogene TRBV3-2) to TRBJ2-3, with TRBD2 matching 9 bases. Germline assignment: CDR1 LGHDT and CDR2 YNNKEL (reference sequence). The CDR3 is 19 amino acids. The V and J ends lost 2 bases and 0 bases, in that order; junction bases with no gene match: 12. This chain's CDR3 is CASSQFFSGGPRSTDTQYF. CDR3 bases: TGTGCCAGCAGCCAATTCTTTAGCGGGGGCCCCCGGAGCACAGATACGCAGTATTTT.